This T cell receptor beta chain was retrieved from a study of T-cell reconstitution after alpha-beta-depleted transplantation in children. This CDR3 has 18 residues. With 2 bases clipped from V and 7 bases from J, the junction kept 18 bases outside the gene matches. The authors prepared the TCRbeta library with unique molecular identifiers. MiXCR, applied by TCRdb to the PCR reads, yields one record per CDR3 protein. This sample carries 200,000 to 300,000 distinct CDR3 sequences, more than 10% of them seen once, and the ten largest clones take roughly 2.6%. This clonotype was detected ten times or more.

The sample in question was PBMCs from the stem cell graft donor, obtained from the stem cell graft. The sequence came from a human donor who donated a stem cell graft to a child with acute lymphoblastic leukemia. The rearrangement links TRBV12-3 or TRBV12-4 to TRBJ2-7, with 9 nucleotides matching TRBD1. The CDR3 sequence is CASSLKGFVSQGAEEQYF. The CDR3 bases are TGTGCCAGCAGTTTAAAAGGGTTCGTGTCACAGGGGGCGGAAGAGCAGTACTTC.